This T cell receptor (beta chain) was documented in a study of human T cells and chemical hapten exposure. Study-wide context: Across the whole study, which lasted 20 to 30 weeks, patients were given diphenylcyclopropenone on the scalp once a week. Study results and limitations: Expanded TCRs clustered into significantly more large CDR3 similarity groups than controls, the analysis revealed.

The sample's time point: patch test 2, 6 weeks after DPC sensitization. This sample's treatment: therapeutic diphenylcyclopropenone sensitization with weekly scalp DPC. People who gave samples had alopecia, were 18 to 70 years old, and were suitable for DPC. Trimming took 4 bases from V and 3 from J, leaving 13 bases between them. The germline CDR1 and CDR2 sequences are SGHRS and YFSETQ. This CDR3 has 14 residues. What the library attached to individual cDNA molecules were unique molecular identifiers. From the RACE reads, TCRdb called clonotypes with MiXCR, one entry per CDR3 protein. The table lists about 82,000 distinct CDR3 sequences, approximately 7% of them singletons, with 1% to 1.5% in the top ten. Regarding this clonotype: The antigen remains unidentified.

The TCR was taken from a woman aged 25 to 45 with alopecia areata. Some clones in this sample may be carry-over from other donors' samples. The chain couples TRBV5-1 to TRBJ1-1, with a weak D call TRBD1 (5 bases). The sample was whole blood, taken in connection with sensitization to the hapten diphenylcyclopropenone (DPC). The CDR3 DNA sequence: TGCGCCAGCAGCGCTGACAGCGGATACACTGAAGCTTTCTTT. It specifies CASSADSGYTEAFF.